Each of the 15 T cell receptor beta chains below was sequenced from the same sample in a study of response to subunit inactivated influenza vaccine. Each CDR3 protein is one row after TCRdb ran MiXCR on the RT-PCR reads. The table lists just under 550,000 distinct CDR3 sequences, roughly a quarter of them singletons. These same records also appear under a second study, on T cells expressing NK-cell markers. That source adds: 5'RACE template switching built TCR beta cDNA with unique molecular identifiers.

Sequenced material: CD4+ T cells sorted from PBMCs, taken about 12 days after vaccination. The receptors originated from a man in his fifties or sixties who received an inactivated influenza vaccine.

This clonotype was observed at least ten times. The genes are TRBV7-2 and TRBJ2-1; D assignment may be TRBD1 or TRBD2 (6 bases each). Germline values: CDR1 SGHTA, CDR2 FQGNSA. The V end lost 6 bases, the J end lost 1 base, and 13 bases lay between the germline ends. This CDR3 region has 15 residues. The DNA for the CDR3 is TGTGCCAGCAGGGGGGGCAGGGGATCCTACAATGAGCAGTTCTTC. Amino acid sequence: CASRGGRGSYNEQFF.

This clonotype appeared a few times. The chain carries TRBV5-8 and TRBJ2-7, with 12 bases aligning to TRBD2. J lost 12 bases, V lost 3 bases, and 13 bases had no gene match. The CDR3 runs to 15 residues. The germline CDR1 and CDR2 sequences are SGHTS and YDEGEE. CDR3 residues: CASSSGLAGLPGVYF. The CDR3 bases are TGTGCCAGCAGCTCGGGACTAGCGGGCCTACCCGGCGTGTACTTC.

This clonotype was counted many times. The gene calls are TRBV6-2 or TRBV6-3 and TRBJ2-7, with D maybe TRBD1 (6 bases). CDR3 length equals 12 residues. Germline V gene lookup returns CDR1 MNHEY and CDR2 SVGEGT. Trimming stripped 2 bases from V and 6 bases from J, with 8 bases between. CDR3 loop: CASSYVGGEQYF. The CDR3 bases are TGTGCCAGCAGTTACGTAGGGGGCGAGCAGTACTTC.

This clonotype was seen just once. This chain links TRBV20-1 with TRBJ1-3; D call uncertain. This CDR3 has 14 residues. The germline gives CDR1 DFQATT, CDR2 SNEGSKA (reference sequence). Trimming took 2 bases from V and 0 from J, leaving 8 bases between them. CDR3 protein: CSARPSASGNTIYF. CDR3 sequence (DNA): TGCAGTGCTAGACCTTCAGCCTCTGGAAACACCATATATTTT.

A few counts support this clonotype. This chain joins TRBV14 and TRBJ2-7; 10 nucleotides align to TRBD2. Germline values: CDR1 SGHDN, CDR2 FVKESK. The V and J ends lost 6 bases and 0 bases, in that order; junction bases with no gene match: 5. This CDR3 is built from 15 residues. This CDR3 is CASRLTSGDSYEQYF. DNA for the CDR3: TGTGCCAGCAGGCTTACTAGCGGGGACTCCTACGAGCAGTACTTC.

This clonotype was recorded a few times. The J gene is TRBJ2-7, the V gene TRBV12-3 or TRBV12-4, with D perhaps TRBD2 (6 bases). The CDR3 contains 14 residues. V was trimmed by 1 base and J by 6 bases, leaving 13 bases between them. CDR3 bases: TGTGCCAGCAGTTTAGAGGGCGGGGTCGGCGAGCAGTACTTC. It is translated as CASSLEGGVGEQYF.

The rearrangement uses TRBV5-1 and TRBJ2-3; 10 positions match TRBD2. Germline V gene lookup returns CDR1 SGHRS and CDR2 YFSETQ. This CDR3 is 15 amino acids long. J was trimmed by 7 bases and V by 0 bases; bases with no gene match: 5. The CDR3 spells CASSLDVAGGNTQYF. The DNA of the CDR3 is TGCGCCAGCAGCTTGGATGTAGCGGGAGGAAATACGCAGTATTTT. Variable domain in full (rest from reference TRBV5-1 and TRBJ2-3): KAGVTQTPRYLIKTRGQQVTLSCSPISGHRSVSWYQQTPGQGLQFLFEYFSETQRNKGNFPGRFSGRQFSNSRSEMNVSTLELGDSALYLCASSLDVAGGNTQYFGPGTRLTVL.

The CDR3 reads CASSLPVEQYF. The CDR3 DNA is TGTGCCAGCAGCTTGCCAGTTGAGCAGTACTTC. V usage is TRBV5-8 and J usage is TRBJ2-7; unclear D gene. V was shortened by 1 base and J by 7 bases, with 6 bases between the two germline ends. The V gene's germline CDR1 is SGHTS and CDR2 YDEGEE. The CDR3 totals 11 residues.

The chain combines TRBV3-1 with TRBJ1-2; no definite D call. V was shortened by 1 base and J by 1 base, with 4 bases between the two germline ends. CDR3 size: 13 residues. CDR1 and CDR2 (germline): LGHDT, YNNKEL (reference sequence). This CDR3 is CASSQGFNYGYTF. In nucleotides, the CDR3 is TGTGCCAGCAGCCAAGGGTTTAACTATGGCTACACCTTC.

The rearrangement joins TRBV5-1 to TRBJ2-3; TRBD2 might be the D (5 bases). Trimming took 4 bases from V and 1 from J, leaving 10 bases between them. Germline CDR1 is SGHRS and CDR2 is YFSETQ. The CDR3 has 14 residues. Here the CDR3 reads CASSPGYRTDTQYF. In nucleotides, the CDR3 is TGCGCCAGCAGCCCGGGATACCGCACAGATACGCAGTATTTT.

This clonotype was seen a handful of times. The chain uses TRBV7-2 and TRBJ2-3; perhaps TRBD1 as D (6 bases). The CDR3 covers 17 residues. CDR1 is SGHTA, CDR2 FQGNSA, per germline. V was cut by 3 bases and J by 0 bases, with 16 bases left in between. The CDR3 DNA follows: TGTGCCAGCAGCTTGAGGGGACAAACCTCTAGCACAGATACGCAGTATTTT. Translated: CASSLRGQTSSTDTQYF.

This clonotype showed up just a few times. The rearrangement joins TRBV5-6 to TRBJ2-1; a possible D gene is TRBD2 (6 bases). Germline CDR1 is SGHDT and CDR2 is YYEEEE. The CDR3 covers 12 residues. V was clipped by 3 bases and J by 9 bases, with 10 bases between them. CDR3 region: CASSWGVGEQFF. CDR3 coding DNA: TGTGCCAGCAGCTGGGGGGTGGGTGAGCAGTTCTTC.

V gene TRBV29-1 combines with J gene TRBJ2-7; D unclear. The germline V gene has CDR1 SQVTM and CDR2 ANQGSEA. V was cut by 6 bases and J by 0 bases, with 18 bases left in between. CDR3 size: 15 residues. CDR3 sequence: CSVDAPLGGSYEQYF. CDR3 coding DNA: TGCAGCGTGGATGCACCCCTAGGCGGCTCCTACGAGCAGTACTTC.

The chain carries TRBV7-2 and TRBJ2-7, with 7 bases that match TRBD1. Germline CDR1 reads SGHTA; CDR2 reads FQGNSA. CDR3 size: 14 residues. Unmatched junction bases numbered 7, after V lost 6 bases and J lost 2 bases. DNA of the CDR3: TGTGCCAGCAGGGCCGGGACAGCGACCTACGAGCAGTACTTC. Encoded protein: CASRAGTATYEQYF.

This chain joins TRBV6-1 and TRBJ1-4; 9 bases map to TRBD1. The CDR3 runs 15 residues. Germline V CDR1 and CDR2: MNHNS, SASEGT. The V and J ends lost 5 bases and 8 bases, in that order; junction bases with no gene match: 9. CDR3 sequence: CASSLLQGAKEKLFF. The CDR3 DNA follows: TGTGCCAGCAGTCTGCTACAGGGGGCGAAGGAAAAACTGTTTTTT.